This T cell receptor beta chain was identified in a study of cytomegalovirus exposure and HLA in healthy donors. Study observations and caveats: An analysis done earlier found most TCR beta V segments productive about 87% or about 30% of the time. An analysis that came later showed most CMV-associated TCR beta chains appearing HLA-restricted. Later on, an analysis found that several of the most significant clusters appeared to be linked to common viral pathogens, which included parvovirus B19.

Points on this clone: No antigen is known for it.

V shed 5 bases and J 2 bases; nucleotides not matched to a gene: 10. Germline CDR1 is SNHLY and CDR2 is FYNNEI. This CDR3 comprises 17 residues. A multiplex PCR was run with 60 Vbeta primers and 13 Jbeta primers. The repertoire was sequenced with immunoSEQ multiplex PCR; TCRdb's copy has only in-frame clones and lacks some. Of about 120,000 clones listed, over 8.5% are singletons. Donors showed nominal health when sampled, although they likely had unrecorded immune exposures. The chain links TRBV2 to TRBJ1-2, with 11 bases lining up with TRBD1. The specimen sequenced was PBMCs. The sequence was obtained from a woman aged 40 to 50 in good health and CMV-seropositive. The CDR3 sequence: CASSPGTGGGMNYGYTF. CDR3 sequence (DNA): TGTGCCAGCAGTCCCGGGACAGGGGGGGGGATGAACTATGGCTACACCTTC.